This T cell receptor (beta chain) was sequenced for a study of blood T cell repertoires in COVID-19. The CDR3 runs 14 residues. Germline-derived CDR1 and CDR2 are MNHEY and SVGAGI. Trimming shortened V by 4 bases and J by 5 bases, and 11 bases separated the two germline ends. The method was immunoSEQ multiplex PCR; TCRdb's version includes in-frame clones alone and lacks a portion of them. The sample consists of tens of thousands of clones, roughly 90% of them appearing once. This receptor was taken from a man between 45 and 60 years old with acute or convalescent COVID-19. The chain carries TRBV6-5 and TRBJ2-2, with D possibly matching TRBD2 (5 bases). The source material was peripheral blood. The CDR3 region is CASSWSRGTGELFF. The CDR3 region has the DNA TGTGCCAGCAGTTGGAGTCGAGGGACCGGGGAGCTGTTTTTT.